Detailed here is one T cell receptor (beta chain). Its antigen remains unknown. Trimming shortened V by 7 bases and J by 2 bases, and 17 bases separated the two germline ends. CDR1 GTSNPN and CDR2 SVGIG come from the germline V gene (reference sequence). This CDR3 spans 14 amino acids. The data derive from a study of TIL therapy for anti-PD-1-resistant metastatic lung cancer. For the study at large: Progressing patients received lymphodepletion, expanded TIL infusion and IL-2.

Time point here: pre-treatment sample, taken before nivolumab and TIL therapy. Whole-study findings and limits: The cohort had more treatment-naive, never-smoker and oncogene-addicted patients than typical. TIL clonotype persistence in blood showed no apparent association with response.

This was the immunoSEQ v3 assay. Survey-level samples got some 2 million read pairs; deep-level samples got roughly 4.5-6 million. Sequenced by immunoSEQ multiplex PCR; TCRdb stores in-frame clones only, minus some. The table records 45,000 to 75,000 clones, around 86% of them present only once. V and J are TRBV30 and TRBJ1-1, with D uncertain. This specimen was blood, taken at baseline. This TCR came from a person aged 25-85 years with non-small cell lung cancer. Written as DNA, the CDR3 is TGTGCCTTTTGTCCGGACTCCCTAAACACTGAAGCTTTCTTT. It encodes CAFCPDSLNTEAFF.